Included here is one T cell receptor (beta chain) sequence, with context. Its antigen is unknown. This table comes from immunoSEQ multiplex PCR, and its TCRdb copy is limited to in-frame clones, with some not included. Found here are more than 400,000 clones, about 90% of them singletons; the top ten hold around 4.2%. These data are taken from a study of Ad26.COV2.S vaccination and SARS-CoV-2 variants. Study-wide context: Intramuscular Ad26.COV2.S doses were given once or twice, 56 days apart.

Broader study findings: Reported post-vaccination CD8+ and CD4+ T cell responses to spike showed substantial breadth.

Sample treatment: approximately 18 received Ad26.COV2.S at low or high dose, single or two shots; about 5 received placebo; per-sample allocation not given. All samples were drawn on day 63, counting from the first vaccine or placebo injection. Germline V gene data show CDR1 as SGHTA and CDR2 as FQGNSA. This CDR3 spans 13 amino acids. The V end was cut by 10 bases, the J end by 4 bases, with 16 bases between. This TCR derives from a person aged 18 to 59 who received the Ad26.COV2.S COVID-19 vaccine or a placebo. The sample in question was peripheral blood, obtained in a trial of Ad26.COV2.S vaccine versus placebo. The chain combines TRBV7-2 with TRBJ2-5, with D perhaps assigned TRBD1 or TRBD2 (6 bases each). The CDR3 DNA reads TGTGCCACCGCCGGCGGAGGGGGAGAGACCCAGTACTTC. It codes for CATAGGGGETQYF.